Shown below are 20 T cell receptor beta chains from a single sample sequenced in a study of Ad26.COV2.S vaccination and SARS-CoV-2 variants. Assay: immunoSEQ multiplex PCR; the TCRdb copy retains only in-frame clones and omits some. The sample contains about 350,000 clones, about nine tenths of which appear only once. The treatment was: about 20 received Ad26.COV2.S at low or high dose, single or two shots; five or six received placebo; per-sample allocation not given. Sample collection was performed on day 63 after the first vaccine or placebo injection. Sequencing was performed on peripheral blood, taken in a trial of Ad26.COV2.S vaccine versus placebo. These receptors were taken from a person between 18 and 65 years old who received the Ad26.COV2.S COVID-19 vaccine or a placebo.

The V call is TRBV4-3, the J call TRBJ2-7, with 10 bases that match TRBD2. Germline V gene data show CDR1 as LGHNA and CDR2 as YSLEER. The CDR3 spans 15 residues. V dropped 6 bases and J dropped 4; count of bases not matched to a gene: 9. In DNA, the CDR3 is TGCGCCAGCAGTCTAGCGGGGGAGTCGAAGTACGAGCAGTACTTC. Its protein is CASSLAGESKYEQYF.

V gene TRBV9 combines with J gene TRBJ2-7, with D maybe TRBD1 (7 bases). The CDR3 consists of 15 residues. Germline V lookup: CDR1 SGDLS, CDR2 YYNGEE. Trimming stripped 0 bases from V and 3 bases from J, with 13 bases between. The CDR3 loop reads CASSVASQGGYEQYF. The CDR3 coding sequence is TGTGCCAGCAGCGTAGCTAGTCAGGGGGGCTACGAGCAGTACTTC.

This clone was picked up a small number of times. V gene TRBV5-6 combines with J gene TRBJ1-1, with TRBD1 as a possible D gene (6 bases). The CDR3 is 18 residues long. The V end was cut by 0 bases, the J end by 3 bases, with 21 bases between. In germline, CDR1 is SGHDT, CDR2 YYEEEE. CDR3 DNA: TGTGCCAGCAGCTTGGTTTACAGGGTCGCCGGAGGGTACACTGAAGCTTTCTTT. Encoded protein: CASSLVYRVAGGYTEAFF.

The rearrangement links TRBV4-1 to TRBJ1-1; the match to TRBD1 covers 7 bases. Germline lookup yields CDR1 MGHRA and CDR2 YSYEKL. J lost 2 bases, V lost 4 bases, and 7 bases had no gene match. The CDR3 loop spans 15 amino acids. CDR3 amino acids: CASSPRGMGNTEAFF. DNA for the CDR3: TGCGCCAGCAGCCCCAGGGGGATGGGAAACACTGAAGCTTTCTTT.

This chain connects TRBV24-1 to TRBJ1-5; D perhaps matches TRBD1 (5 bases). In germline, CDR1 is KGHDR, CDR2 SFDVKD. The length of the CDR3 is 13 residues. V was clipped by 9 bases and J by 6 bases, with 14 bases between them. The CDR3 is CATSSGTSQPQHF. The CDR3 DNA is TGTGCCACCTCATCAGGGACGAGTCAGCCCCAGCATTTT.

The chain carries TRBV5-6 and TRBJ1-1; maybe TRBD1 (6 bases). V shed 3 bases and J shed 0 bases, with 9 bases lying between them. The CDR3 length is 14 residues. Germline CDR1 SGHDT, CDR2 YYEEEE. The CDR3 bases are TGTGCCAGCAGCTGGGACATTCTGAACACTGAAGCTTTCTTT. Protein product: CASSWDILNTEAFF.

The chain combines TRBV18 with TRBJ1-2; D remains ambiguous. V lost 5 bases and J lost 4, with 8 bases in between. This CDR3 contains 12 residues. Germline CDR1 and CDR2: KGHSH and LQKENI. CDR3 DNA: TGTGCCAGCTCATCCTACACCTATGGCTACACCTTC. Encoded protein: CASSSYTYGYTF.

In this sample, this clone turned up once. The chain recombines TRBV7-9 with TRBJ1-1; D gene ambiguous. The germline V gene encodes CDR1 SEHNR and CDR2 FQNEAQ (reference sequence). V lost 6 bases and J lost 0, with 5 bases in between. CDR3 length: 12 residues. The CDR3, as DNA: TGTGCCAGCAGGGAGCTGAACACTGAAGCTTTCTTT. It specifies CASRELNTEAFF.

The V call is TRBV7-2, the J call TRBJ2-1, with D possibly TRBD2 on 5 matching bases. Trimming took off 1 base at V and 4 bases at J, with 11 bases between the two ends. CDR1 is SGHTA, CDR2 FQGNSA, per germline. The CDR3 runs to 15 residues. CDR3 DNA: TGTGCCAGCAGCTTAGTGGGAGAGTCATACAATGAGCAGTTCTTC. Translated, it gives CASSLVGESYNEQFF.

This chain connects TRBV29-1 to TRBJ2-7; D is undetermined. Germline lookup yields CDR1 SQVTM and CDR2 ANQGSEA. V lost 5 bases, J lost 0 bases, and 8 bases lay in between. There are 12 residues in the CDR3. The CDR3 protein is CSVLANSYEQYF. CDR3 in DNA: TGCAGCGTTTTGGCCAACTCCTACGAGCAGTACTTC.

This chain uses TRBV7-9 with TRBJ1-4, with a weak D call TRBD1 (5 bases). The CDR3 extends over 14 amino acids. Germline-derived CDR1 and CDR2 are SEHNR and FQNEAQ (reference sequence). V was cut by 4 bases and J by 4 bases, with 10 bases left in between. CDR3 coding DNA: TGTGCCAGCAGCTCCGGGGGGATTAATGAAAAACTGTTTTTT. Its translation is CASSSGGINEKLFF. The full variable domain, with the rest looked up from reference TRBV7-9 and TRBJ1-4, is DTGVSQNPRHKITKRGQNVTFRCDPISEHNRLYWYRQTLGQGPEFLTYFQNEAQLEKSRLLSDRFSAERPKGSFSTLEIQRTEQGDSAMYLCASSSGGINEKLFFGSGTQLSVL.

The CDR3 loop is CASSGLGAGKGYGELFF. The DNA for the CDR3 is TGTGCCAGCAGCGGCCTCGGAGCGGGGAAAGGGTACGGGGAGCTGTTTTTT. The chain links TRBV3-1 (or the pseudogene TRBV3-2) to TRBJ2-2; 7 bases agree with TRBD2. The germline V gene encodes CDR1 LGHDT and CDR2 YNNKEL (reference sequence). There are 17 residues in the CDR3. The V gene end was trimmed by 5 bases and the J gene end by 7 bases; junction bases not matched to a gene: 16.

This chain links TRBV5-6 with TRBJ1-1; possible D gene TRBD1, 5 bases. Trimming pared 3 bases from V and 1 base from J, leaving 16 bases between. The CDR3 sequence is 16 residues long. Germline V gives CDR1 SGHDT, CDR2 YYEEEE. The CDR3 DNA is TGTGCCAGCAGCTCGCGCAGGGCTAGCCGGAACACTGAAGCTTTCTTT. This sequence encodes CASSSRRASRNTEAFF.

V usage is TRBV28 and J usage is TRBJ2-1; the D gene is possibly TRBD2 (6 bases). The CDR3 has 15 amino acids. Germline CDR1 is MDHEN and CDR2 is SYDVKM. Trimming removed 1 base at V and 10 bases at J, with 17 bases between. This CDR3 is CASSLSRAWAGEQFF. The CDR3 DNA is TGTGCCAGCAGTTTATCACGGGCCTGGGCGGGAGAGCAGTTCTTC.

The genes are TRBV10-3 and TRBJ2-2, with D unclear. V shed 3 bases and J shed 0 bases, with 8 bases lying between them. Germline loops: CDR1 ENHRY, CDR2 SYGVKD. CDR3 length equals 15 residues. CDR3 sequence: CAISDSRPNTGELFF. The CDR3 DNA sequence: TGTGCCATCAGTGATAGTCGGCCGAACACCGGGGAGCTGTTTTTT.

The sample holds a few counts of this clone. V is TRBV5-1 and J is TRBJ1-3, with 8 positions matching TRBD1. Trimming cost V 4 bases and J 1 base; bases outside gene matches: 7. The CDR3 has 16 residues. Germline values: CDR1 SGHRS, CDR2 YFSETQ. CDR3 amino acids: CASSADRARSGNTIYF. In nucleotides, the CDR3 is TGCGCCAGCAGCGCGGACAGGGCAAGATCTGGAAACACCATATATTTT.

The chain carries TRBV18 and TRBJ1-1; weak D call: TRBD1 (6 bases). This CDR3 region has 14 residues. The germline CDR1 and CDR2 sequences are KGHSH and LQKENI. The V end lost 2 bases, the J end lost 1 base, and 8 bases lay between the germline ends. CDR3 in DNA: TGTGCCAGCTCACCAGAGACAGGGAACACTGAAGCTTTCTTT. Its translation: CASSPETGNTEAFF. Full variable domain (rest looked up from reference TRBV18 and TRBJ1-1): NAGVMQNPRHLVRRRGQEARLRCSPMKGHSHVYWYRQLPEEGLKFMVYLQKENIIDESGMPKERFSAEFPKEGPSILRIQQVVRGDSAAYFCASSPETGNTEAFFGQGTRLTVV.

The chain employs TRBV6-8 and TRBJ2-7, with D unresolved. The germline V and J ends were trimmed by 7 bases and 4 bases, with 11 bases remaining between them. The CDR3 extends over 12 amino acids. Looked up from germline, CDR1 is MNHGY and CDR2 is SAAAGT. The CDR3 spells CASKAMVYEQYF. The CDR3 coding sequence is TGTGCCAGCAAGGCGATGGTATACGAGCAGTACTTC.

This clone came up a few times. The chain has TRBV25-1 and TRBJ1-2; no firm D call. The CDR3 extends over 14 amino acids. V lost 4 bases, J lost 3 bases, and 12 bases lay in between. Germline V gene sequence: CDR1 MGHDK, CDR2 SYGVNS. CDR3 in DNA: TGTGCCAGCAGTGGTGCAGTTCCATACTATGGCTACACCTTC. Translated, it gives CASSGAVPYYGYTF.

The genes are TRBV9 and TRBJ1-5; the D gene is possibly TRBD1 (5 bases). The germline V and J ends were trimmed by 0 bases and 5 bases, with 9 bases remaining between them. The CDR3 runs 14 residues. Germline V CDR1 and CDR2: SGDLS, YYNGEE. CDR3 region: CASSVGDGDQPQHF. CDR3 nucleotides: TGTGCCAGCAGCGTAGGGGACGGGGATCAGCCCCAGCATTTT.